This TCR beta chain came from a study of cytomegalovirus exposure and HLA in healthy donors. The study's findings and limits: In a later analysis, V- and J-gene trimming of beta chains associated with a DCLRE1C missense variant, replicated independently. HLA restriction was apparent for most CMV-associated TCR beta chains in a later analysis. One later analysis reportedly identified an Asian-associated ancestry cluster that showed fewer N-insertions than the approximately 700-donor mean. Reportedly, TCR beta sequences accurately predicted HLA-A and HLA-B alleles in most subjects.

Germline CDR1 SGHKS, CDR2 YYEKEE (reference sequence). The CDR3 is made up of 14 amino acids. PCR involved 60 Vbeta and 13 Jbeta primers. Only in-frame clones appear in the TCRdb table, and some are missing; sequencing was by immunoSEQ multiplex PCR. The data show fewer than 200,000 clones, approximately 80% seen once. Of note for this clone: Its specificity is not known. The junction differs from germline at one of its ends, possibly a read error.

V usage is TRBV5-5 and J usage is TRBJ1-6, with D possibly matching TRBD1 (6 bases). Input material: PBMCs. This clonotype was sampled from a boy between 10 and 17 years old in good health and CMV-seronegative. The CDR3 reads CASSIGTHKSPLHF. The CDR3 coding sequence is TGTGCCAGCAGCATTGGGACACATAAATCACCCCTCCACTTT.